The 10 T cell receptor beta chains below were found in one sample sequenced in a study of OX40 agonist ivuxolimab in advanced cancers. Sequencing used immunoSEQ multiplex PCR; TCRdb keeps in-frame clones, though not all of them. The sample lists around 60,000 clones; around 80% were seen once. The sample was CD4+ or CD8+ T cells sorted from blood, taken in a trial of the OX40 agonist ivuxolimab. The receptor source for this set is an adult with an advanced solid tumor such as melanoma, head and neck, liver or kidney cancer.

The chain employs TRBV9 and TRBJ1-4; D ambiguous. Trimming pared 4 bases from V and 7 bases from J, leaving 14 bases between. There are 14 residues in the CDR3. Germline CDR1 SGDLS, CDR2 YYNGEE. CDR3 in DNA: TGTGCCAGCAGCATGATGAGGGAGGGTGAAAAACTGTTTTTT. The encoded protein is CASSMMREGEKLFF.

The J gene is TRBJ2-1, the V gene TRBV28, with TRBD2 matching over 7 bases. Trimming removed 6 bases from V and 4 bases from J; junction bases left unmatched: 6. The CDR3 extends over 14 amino acids. Germline V gives CDR1 MDHEN, CDR2 SYDVKM. The CDR3 nucleotides are TGTGCCAGCAGCCGGGGGGTCAATTACAATGAGCAGTTCTTC. As protein: CASSRGVNYNEQFF.

This chain connects TRBV19 to TRBJ2-3; D may be TRBD2 (5 bases). V dropped 10 bases and J dropped 0 bases, with 14 bases sitting between them. The CDR3 spans 14 residues. Looked up from germline, CDR1 is LNHDA and CDR2 is SQIVND (reference sequence). CDR3 loop: CATPRGPSTDTQYF. CDR3 DNA: TGTGCCACTCCCCGGGGTCCTAGCACAGATACGCAGTATTTT.

The chain has TRBV27 and TRBJ2-1; TRBD1 matches at 9 bases. This CDR3 contains 15 residues. The V segment lost 5 bases and the J segment 9 bases; nucleotides outside the gene matches: 11. The germline V gene has CDR1 MNHEY and CDR2 SMNVEV (reference sequence). The chain's CDR3 is CASSPSGTGKGEQFF. The CDR3 DNA reads as TGTGCCAGCAGTCCATCCGGGACAGGGAAGGGTGAGCAGTTCTTC.

This chain uses TRBV6-1 with TRBJ1-6, with 11 bases lining up with TRBD1. Trimming removed 6 bases from V and 9 bases from J; junction bases left unmatched: 7. This CDR3 is built from 15 residues. In germline, CDR1 is MNHNS, CDR2 SASEGT. CDR3 residues: CASRVAGTGGSPLHF. The CDR3 nucleotides read TGTGCCAGCAGGGTCGCCGGGACAGGGGGTTCACCCCTCCACTTT.

This chain links TRBV30 with TRBJ1-5, with D perhaps TRBD1 (5 bases). CDR3 length equals 16 residues. V was cut by 0 bases and J by 2 bases, with 14 bases left in between. Looked up from germline, CDR1 is GTSNPN and CDR2 is SVGIG (reference sequence). Written as DNA, the CDR3 is TGTGCCTGGAGTGTACGTCGAGGGGTGGGCAATCAGCCCCAGCATTTT. This sequence encodes CAWSVRRGVGNQPQHF.

This chain joins TRBV6-1 and TRBJ1-6, with D possibly TRBD1 on 5 matching bases. Per the germline V gene, CDR1 is MNHNS and CDR2 is SASEGT. CDR3 size: 13 residues. The V end lost 1 base, the J end lost 11 bases, and 9 bases lay between the germline ends. CDR3 sequence (DNA): TGTGCCAGCAGTGAAGAAGGGGCCGCACCCCTCCACTTT. It translates to CASSEEGAAPLHF.

The chain carries TRBV5-1 and TRBJ2-1, with 8 bases aligning to TRBD2. Germline V gene data show CDR1 as SGHRS and CDR2 as YFSETQ. V lost 3 bases and J lost 4; bases outside the gene matches: 6. The CDR3 sequence is 15 residues long. CDR3 region: CASSSGSGAYNEQFF. For the CDR3, the DNA is TGCGCCAGCAGCTCGGGTAGCGGGGCTTACAATGAGCAGTTCTTC.

This clone was observed a few times. The CDR3 loop reads CASSRNTGDYGYTF. The CDR3 coding sequence is TGTGCCAGCAGCCGTAACACTGGGGACTATGGCTACACCTTC. The chain has TRBV11-2 and TRBJ1-2; no clear D. V was trimmed by 5 bases and J by 3 bases, leaving 13 bases between them. This CDR3 spans 14 amino acids. The V gene's germline CDR1 is SGHAT and CDR2 FQNNGV.

V gene TRBV28 combines with J gene TRBJ2-7, with D tentatively TRBD1 (6 bases). The germline V and J ends were trimmed by 4 bases and 2 bases, with 12 bases remaining between them. This CDR3 spans 14 amino acids. From germline, CDR1 is MDHEN and CDR2 SYDVKM. The CDR3 DNA is TGTGCCAGCAGTTCCTCGACAGGTACCTACGAGCAGTACTTC. It is translated as CASSSSTGTYEQYF. The full variable domain, its missing parts supplied by reference TRBV28 and TRBJ2-7, is DVKVTQSSRYLVKRTGEKVFLECVQDMDHENMFWYRQDPGLGLRLIYFSYDVKMKEKGDIPEGYSVSREKKERFSLILESASTNQTSMYLCASSSSTGTYEQYFGPGTRLTVT.